This record concerns one T cell receptor beta chain sequence. The clone's antigen remains unknown. Qualities for individual bases were not recorded, and no much larger clone is one base off. The source of the sample is a study of blood T cell repertoires in COVID-19 (TCRdb year 2020). Notes on the research overall: Samples covering the acute and convalescent phases of COVID-19 were provided by collaborators in the United States, Italy and Spain. The prospective study material was composed of cDNA or gDNA derived from T cells, B-cell-depleted T cells, or PBMCs. Nearly every sample came with metadata listing a de-identified subject ID, COVID-19 status, age in years and sex. The dataset comprised deeply sampled blood TCRbeta repertoires from subjects exposed to, actively infected with, or recovered from COVID-19. Samples came from the ongoing ImmuneRACE study (first 160 participants) plus 1,254 subjects from 6 global collaborators. Where available, HLA class I and class II types were obtained from metadata supplied by the sample provider rather than from assay-based typing. The repertoires were released in a freely available public database meant as a resource for research on the immune response to SARS-CoV-2.

V lost 3 bases and J lost 5 bases; the stretch between them is 14 bases long. From cysteine to phenylalanine, the CDR3 is 15 amino acids long. CDR3 DNA only is kept here, 45 bases in frame from base 1. CDR1 and CDR2 are read off the germline V gene as KGHSH and LQKENI. TCRbeta CDR3 regions were amplified from genomic DNA by means of the immunoSEQ Assay, a bias-controlled multiplex PCR. Under the source paper's analysis protocol: The number of nucleated cells in each sample was estimated by amplification of reference gene primers within the assay. To quantify the absolute abundance of each unique TCRbeta CDR3 rearrangement, sequence reads were collapsed and filtered. For each sample, productive Simpson clonality was calculated as the square root of Simpson's diversity index over productive rearrangements. TCRdb limited this immuneACCESS table to in-frame rearrangements with V and J called. A share of clones is missing; checked studies link under half to unresolved V genes, and the rest is unexplained. V and J calls and clone size are given by that table; D and trimming were obtained from the DNA. Within this sample are roughly 100,000 clones, with roughly 79% of them counted one time only. Jointly, the top ten make up over 9.5% of the sample.

General conclusions and limits of the study: The amount of clinical and demographic metadata varied by source and participant and was provided uncurated.

Each collaborating institution followed its own protocols to collect whole blood in K2EDTA tubes. For TCRbeta analysis, collaborators shipped samples in one of three forms: frozen whole blood, isolated PBMCs, or DNA extracted from either of those sample types. Sample: peripheral blood. The receptor was derived from a man aged 65 to 85 with acute or convalescent COVID-19. This receptor chain uses TRBV18 and TRBJ1-5; a tentative D match to TRBD1 spans 6 bases. The sequenced DNA is TGTGCCAGCTCACCCAACAGGGTTCTTGATCAGCCCCAGCATTTT. Translated, this is CASSPNRVLDQPQHF. Extended through the reference TRBV18 and TRBJ1-5 proteins, this CDR3 yields the full variable domain: NAGVMQNPRHLVRRRGQEARLRCSPMKGHSHVYWYRQLPEEGLKFMVYLQKENIIDESGMPKERFSAEFPKEGPSILRIQQVVRGDSAAYFCASSPNRVLDQPQHFGDGTRLSIL.